A single sample is the source of the 3 T cell receptor beta chains below, sequenced in a study of CD8+CD57+ T cells in acquired aplastic anemia. Genomic DNA acted as the template from which TCR beta VDJ combination and CDR3 sequence profiling were carried out. Via MiXCR, TCRdb re-called the reads, giving one row per CDR3 protein. The sample contains 100,000 to 150,000 distinct CDR3 sequences, over 45% of which appear only once. The sample comprised sorted CD4+, CD8+, or CD8+CD57+ T cells (not recorded which) from PBMCs. Receptor source: a human donor in good health, serving as a control.

In this sample, this clonotype turned up once. V and J are TRBV19 and TRBJ2-7; D ambiguous. The V gene lost 3 bases and the J gene lost 0 bases, with 6 bases spanning the gap. This CDR3 region has 13 residues. Germline V gene sequence: CDR1 LNHDA, CDR2 SQIVND (reference sequence). The CDR3 region is CASSIPGSYEQYF. The CDR3, as DNA: TGTGCCAGTAGTATTCCGGGCTCCTACGAGCAGTACTTC. The whole variable domain, filled in from reference TRBV19 and TRBJ2-7, reads DGGITQSPKYLFRKEGQNVTLSCEQNLNHDAMYWYRQDPGQGLRLIYYSQIVNDFQKGDIAEGYSVSREKKESFPLTVTSAQKNPTAFYLCASSIPGSYEQYFGPGTRLTVT.

This clonotype was detected ten times or more. The V gene is TRBV4-1, the J gene TRBJ2-7; 15 nucleotides line up with TRBD2. Trimming cost V 1 base and J 0 bases; bases outside gene matches: 10. The CDR3 consists of 20 residues. CDR1 and CDR2 from the germline V gene are MGHRA and YSYEKL. Here the CDR3 DNA reads TGCGCCAGCAGCCAAGCATCGGGACTAGCGGGGGGTCTAAGCTCCTACGAGCAGTACTTC. Translation gives CASSQASGLAGGLSSYEQYF.

The chain couples TRBV19 to TRBJ2-3; D possibly uses TRBD1 or TRBD2 (5 bases each). From germline, CDR1 is LNHDA and CDR2 SQIVND (reference sequence). The CDR3 is made up of 19 amino acids. V dropped 6 bases and J dropped 2 bases, with 27 bases sitting between them. The CDR3: CASSLQRPPGTVVTDTQYF. Written as DNA, the CDR3 is TGTGCCAGTAGCCTTCAGCGGCCTCCCGGGACGGTGGTCACAGATACGCAGTATTTT.